This TCR beta chain was sequenced during a study of blood T cells in healthy people across ages. Peripheral blood from each donor was collected in a volume of roughly 9.2 milliliters. Using a J-beta primer mix together with a sample-barcoded 5' primer, a second PCR was run for roughly 6 to 12 cycles. TCRdb called the 5' RACE reads again in MiXCR, with one record for every CDR3 protein. In the table there are 1.5 million to 1.8 million distinct CDR3 sequences, under 55% of which are singletons. This CDR3 contains 16 residues. Between the trimmed V and J ends, which lost 1 base and 2 bases, there was a span of 14 bases. Germline CDR1 is LGHNA and CDR2 is YSLEER.

The source material was blood. The source is a woman in her late teens or twenties in good health. The chain joins TRBV4-3 to TRBJ2-5, with D unclear. The DNA of the CDR3 is TGCGCCAGCAGCCAAGCGACGGTGCGCGGTCAAGAGACCCAGTACTTC. Residues: CASSQATVRGQETQYF.